Listed here are 9 T cell receptor beta chains from one sample, sequenced in a study of naive and memory T cell subsets. The beta constant-region primer was an equimolar mix of two oligonucleotides covering TRBC1 and TRBC2. TCRdb reprocessed the UMI-ligation and nested PCR reads via MiXCR and lists one record per CDR3 protein. The profile shows tens of thousands of distinct CDR3 sequences, around 13% of them singletons. The specimen was central memory CD4+ T cells from blood. The receptor set was obtained from a human donor in good health.

The chain combines TRBV15 with TRBJ2-2; 11 bases line up with TRBD1. This CDR3 is 19 amino acids long. Germline lookup yields CDR1 LNHNV and CDR2 YYDKDF (reference sequence). V lost 0 bases, J lost 3 bases, and 9 bases stayed unmatched. This CDR3 is CATSRDPGWTGGHTGELFF. In DNA, the CDR3 is TGTGCCACCAGCAGAGATCCCGGCTGGACAGGGGGCCACACCGGGGAGCTGTTTTTT.

This clonotype appeared many times. The J gene is TRBJ2-3, the V gene TRBV6-2 or TRBV6-3; TRBD2 aligns across 9 bases. V shed 2 bases and J 4 bases; nucleotides not matched to a gene: 10. Germline CDR1 reads MNHEY; CDR2 reads SVGEGT. The CDR3 totals 17 residues. CDR3 bases: TGTGCCAGCAGTTACGTCCTAGCGGGACTGGAGGCAGATACGCAGTATTTT. It translates to CASSYVLAGLEADTQYF.

This clonotype has a count of ten or more. The genes are TRBV6-2 or TRBV6-3 and TRBJ2-1; D uncertain. V lost 5 bases, J lost 4 bases, and 9 bases lay in between. The CDR3 is 13 amino acids. Looked up from germline, CDR1 is MNHEY and CDR2 is SVGEGT. CDR3 loop: CASSPLEYNEQFF. DNA of the CDR3: TGTGCCAGCAGTCCCCTTGAGTACAATGAGCAGTTCTTC.

The CDR3 is CSTGGVNSYEQYF. The CDR3 DNA reads as TGCAGTACGGGCGGGGTCAACTCCTACGAGCAGTACTTC. The gene calls are TRBV20-1 and TRBJ2-7; D possibly corresponds to TRBD2 (6 bases). CDR1 is DFQATT, CDR2 SNEGSKA, per germline (reference sequence). The V end lost 8 bases, the J end lost 0 bases, and 14 bases lay between the germline ends. This CDR3 has 13 amino acids.

This clonotype appeared a few times. J is TRBJ2-3 and V is TRBV10-3, with a weak D call TRBD2 (5 bases). The V gene lost 7 bases and the J gene lost 4 bases, with 18 bases spanning the gap. The CDR3 runs to 15 residues. Germline V CDR1 and CDR2: ENHRY, SYGVKD. The CDR3 region is CAITPDRGGADTQYF. The CDR3 DNA follows: TGTGCCATCACACCCGATCGGGGTGGGGCAGATACGCAGTATTTT.

This clonotype turned up a few times. This chain connects TRBV12-3 or TRBV12-4 to TRBJ2-1, with TRBD2 matching 11 bases. The CDR3 contains 15 residues. After removal of 5 bases from V and 7 bases from J, the junction contained 7 bases not matched to a gene. CDR3 DNA sequence: TGTGCCAGCAGTCTGACTAGCGGGAAGGGGAATGAGCAGTTCTTC. The encoded protein is CASSLTSGKGNEQFF.

The sample holds a few counts of this clonotype. V is TRBV11-2 and J is TRBJ2-1, with 9 bases identical to TRBD2. Germline V CDR1 and CDR2: SGHAT, FQNNGV. The V segment lost 1 base and the J segment 12 bases; nucleotides outside the gene matches: 7. The CDR3 is 14 amino acids. DNA of the CDR3: TGTGCCAGCAGCTTAGGGCGGGGGGGACCTGGGCAGTTCTTC. Translated, it gives CASSLGRGGPGQFF.

V is TRBV6-5 and J is TRBJ1-1, with D uncertain. Trimming stripped 2 bases from V and 5 bases from J, with 15 bases between. Germline V gene sequence: CDR1 MNHEY, CDR2 SVGAGI. The CDR3 contains 15 residues. This CDR3 is CASSYGYDVGTEAFF. The CDR3 DNA is TGTGCCAGCAGTTACGGCTATGACGTGGGGACTGAAGCTTTCTTT.

This clonotype was detected ten times or more. The genes are TRBV11-3 and TRBJ2-5; 8 positions match TRBD2. Per the germline V gene, CDR1 is SGHNT and CDR2 is YENEEA. The CDR3 has 15 residues. V gave up 2 bases and J gave up 1 base; unmatched junction bases: 3. CDR3 nucleotide sequence: TGTGCCAGCAGCTTAAGCGGGAGCCCCCAAGAGACCCAGTACTTC. It codes for CASSLSGSPQETQYF. Full variable domain (rest looked up from reference TRBV11-3 and TRBJ2-5): EAGVVQSPRYKIIEKKQPVAFWCNPISGHNTLYWYLQNLGQGPELLIRYENEEAVDDSQLPKDRFSAERLKGVDSTLKIQPAELGDSAVYLCASSLSGSPQETQYFGPGTRLLVL.